The clone carrying this TCR beta chain was found a few times. Its cognate antigen is unknown. Repertoires were generated with immunoSEQ multiplex PCR, while TCRdb's copy carries only in-frame clones and drops some. The repertoire holds approximately 120,000 clones, with more than 80% as singletons. The record originates from a study of T cell responses to AZD1222 COVID-19 vaccine. There are 13 residues in the CDR3. From germline, CDR1 is MDHEN and CDR2 SYDVKM. V shed 6 bases and J shed 7 bases, with 15 bases lying between them. Study-wide points: It should be noted that donors were predominantly white British and more often female, and clonal diversity was possibly underestimated.

This chain joins TRBV28 and TRBJ1-2, with D tentatively TRBD1 (5 bases). This clonotype originated in an adult who received the AZD1222 COVID-19 vaccine. Sequencing was performed on peripheral blood, taken 28 days after the second AZD1222 dose. The CDR3, as DNA: TGTGCCAGCAGCACCCGGGACGGCCCTGGCTACACCTTC. Protein sequence: CASSTRDGPGYTF.